This TCR beta chain was found in a study of identical twins (dated by TCRdb to about 2016). Notes on the research overall: To test whether fetal clonotypes persist, this study deep-sequenced TCR alpha and beta repertoires from monozygotic twins, from unrelated adults of various ages, and from cord blood. To rule out contamination, replicate twin experiments were performed at different times with different library preparation protocols.

The library was prepared using 5' RACE. Sequencing was carried out with an Illumina HiSeq 2000. Template switching introduced a universal primer binding site; the final cDNA contained a unique molecular identifier, enabling accurate counting of TCR cDNA molecules. First-strand cDNA for TCR alpha and beta chains was synthesized from specific primers in the conserved constant-segment region. To control for contamination, each cDNA library was double barcoded with a SMART-Mk sample barcode plus Illumina barcodes. TruSeq adapter sequences along with Illumina sample barcodes were introduced in two successive PCR steps. Sequencing of the TCR alpha and beta cDNA libraries was done on the Illumina HiSeq platform using custom primers. Processing in the source paper ran as follows. Unique molecular identifiers were extracted from raw reads with MiGEC, and CDR3 positions were determined with MiXCR. Recombination models were inferred per individual with the repgenHMM and IGoR tools using an EM algorithm. The tcR package in R was used for shared clonotype analysis, with sharing normalized by the product of cloneset sizes. To study raw recombination without the effects of thymic and clonal selection, out-of-frame nonproductive sequences were analyzed. The raw public reads went through TCRdb reprocessing: fastp at Q25, MiXCR clone calling, in-frame beta chains kept. Identical CDR3 proteins give one entry, which carries the most common genes and DNA. The V and J calls come from TCRdb's annotation, not from the publication. The sample table holds approximately 150,000 distinct CDR3 sequences, of which around 3.6% were seen once. Clones ranked in the top ten supply 8% to 8.5% of the sample.

Only healthy Caucasian donors were included. Using Miltenyi CD45RO+ enrichment and human naive T-cell isolation kits, memory (CD45RO+) and naive T cells were isolated from PBMC. CDR1 and CDR2 are drawn from the germline V gene: KGHSH, LQKENI. The junction shows trimming of 0 bases on V and 7 bases on J, and the gene matches do not reach 7 bases of it. The CDR3, from cysteine to phenylalanine, totals 16 residues. The CDR3 DNA has 48 bases and is translated from base 1. The sample holds many counts of this clonotype. The target of this receptor is not known. There are no base qualities to consult, and no much larger clone falls within one base. What the study reported, not specific to this receptor: Abundant cord blood beta clonotypes carried fewer insertions; young adult naive repertoires showed a weaker similar trend, while memory repertoires showed none. Because the same donors could not be followed over many years, conclusions were based on cross-sectional statistical analysis. Invariant T cells such as MAIT and iNKT could partly confound zero-insertion analyses, though diverse VJ usage argued against this for most clonotypes. Compared with coincidental sharing between unrelated individuals, an excess of low generation-probability sequences was observed among out-of-frame TCR alpha sequences shared between twins. Excess twin sharing in beta out-of-frame sequences was weaker because fewer shared sequences lowered the signal-to-noise ratio. Recombination models systematically underestimated out-of-frame TCR alpha sharing in monozygotic twins but agreed with sharing between unrelated individuals.

The sequence joins TRBV18 to TRBJ2-1, with TRBD2 identical over 9 junction bases. The TCR originated in a man between 18 and 35 years old in good health. Specimen: memory T cells sorted from blood. Explained via the paper, the cell subset or site label denotes: CD45RO+ enriched T cells. CDR3 sequence: CASSPPVPSGKNEQFF. The DNA sequence is as follows: TGTGCCAGCTCACCACCGGTTCCTAGCGGGAAAAATGAGCAGTTCTTC.